The rows below give T cell receptor beta chains drawn from one sample of a study of blood T cell repertoires in COVID-19. The assay was immunoSEQ multiplex PCR, and TCRdb's table has in-frame clones only and misses some. The data contain some 150,000 clones, more than 80% of them singletons. The sequenced material came from peripheral blood. The receptors derive from a human donor with acute or convalescent COVID-19. The donor label of this sample is uncertain. Each CDR3 is given with its conserved first and last residue. Fields, in order: CDR3 protein, CDR3 DNA, V gene, D gene, J gene. D genes are given only for firm matches.

CDR3 protein: CASSPLAGFNQPQHF
CDR3 DNA: TGTGCCAGCAGTCCCCTGGCGGGCTTCAATCAGCCCCAGCATTTT
V gene: TRBV27
D gene: -
J gene: TRBJ1-5

CDR3 protein: CASSPPWGVSTDTQYF
CDR3 DNA: TGTGCCAGCAGCCCCCCCTGGGGGGTTAGCACAGATACGCAGTATTTT
V gene: TRBV9
D gene: -
J gene: TRBJ2-3

CDR3 protein: CASSYGMDPLRQPQHF
CDR3 DNA: TGTGCCAGCAGTTATGGCATGGATCCCCTCAGGCAGCCCCAGCATTTT
V gene: TRBV6-2/TRBV6-3
D gene: -
J gene: TRBJ1-5

CDR3 protein: CASSFQGQGTYGYTF
CDR3 DNA: TGTGCCAGCAGTTTTCAGGGACAGGGGACCTATGGCTACACCTTC
V gene: TRBV27
D gene: TRBD1
J gene: TRBJ1-2

CDR3 protein: CATDSGATGELFF
CDR3 DNA: TGTGCCACCGACAGTGGGGCAACCGGGGAGCTGTTTTTT
V gene: TRBV24-1
D gene: -
J gene: TRBJ2-2

CDR3 protein: CASSFAGGSEQFF
CDR3 DNA: TGTGCCAGCAGCTTTGCAGGGGGATCTGAGCAGTTCTTC
V gene: TRBV11-3
D gene: TRBD1
J gene: TRBJ2-1

CDR3 protein: CASRRLRDSIYTQYF
CDR3 DNA: TGCGCCAGTAGGAGACTCCGGGACTCTATCTATACGCAGTATTTT
V gene: TRBV5-1
D gene: -
J gene: TRBJ2-3

CDR3 protein: CASSLQTGGTDTQYF
CDR3 DNA: TGTGCCAGCAGTTTACAGACAGGGGGCACAGATACGCAGTATTTT
V gene: TRBV27
D gene: TRBD1
J gene: TRBJ2-3

CDR3 protein: CATNGDDEKLFF
CDR3 DNA: TGTGCCACCAACGGAGACGATGAAAAACTGTTTTTT
V gene: TRBV5-6
D gene: -
J gene: TRBJ1-4

CDR3 protein: CASSFVQGSYEQYF
CDR3 DNA: TGTGCCAGCAGCTTTGTGCAGGGTTCCTACGAGCAGTACTTC
V gene: TRBV11-2
D gene: -
J gene: TRBJ2-7

CDR3 protein: CASSQNARSSGSGGSVGFF
CDR3 DNA: TGTGCCAGCAGCCAAAATGCCAGGAGCAGCGGTAGCGGGGGGTCCGTTGGGTTCTTC
V gene: TRBV4-2
D gene: TRBD2
J gene: TRBJ2-1

CDR3 protein: CAGETRNEQFF
CDR3 DNA: TGTGCCGGAGAGACTAGGAATGAGCAGTTCTTC
V gene: TRBV2
D gene: -
J gene: TRBJ2-1

CDR3 protein: CASSRGTSGGHTGELFF
CDR3 DNA: TGTGCCAGCAGCCGTGGGACTAGCGGGGGACACACCGGGGAGCTGTTTTTT
V gene: TRBV7-9
D gene: TRBD2
J gene: TRBJ2-2

CDR3 protein: CASSEGAGQPQHF
CDR3 DNA: TGTGCCAGCTCCGAGGGGGCGGGCCAGCCCCAGCATTTT
V gene: TRBV18
D gene: TRBD1
J gene: TRBJ1-5

CDR3 protein: CSTAQGMDYGYTF
CDR3 DNA: TGCAGCACTGCTCAGGGTATGGACTATGGCTACACCTTC
V gene: TRBV29-1
D gene: -
J gene: TRBJ1-2

CDR3 protein: CASSSETGAQYEQYF
CDR3 DNA: TGTGCCAGCAGCTCCGAGACAGGGGCACAGTACGAGCAGTACTTC
V gene: TRBV5-6
D gene: TRBD1
J gene: TRBJ2-7

CDR3 protein: CASSPRGSGAITDTQYF
CDR3 DNA: TGTGCCAGCAGCCCGCGGGGTAGCGGGGCCATCACAGATACGCAGTATTTT
V gene: TRBV7-6
D gene: TRBD2
J gene: TRBJ2-3